The entry below gives a single TCR beta chain sequence along with its context. This PCR relied on a set of 60 Vbeta primers and 13 Jbeta primers. Data came from immunoSEQ multiplex PCR; TCRdb stores just in-frame clones and leaves some out. The sample has under 200,000 clones; about 62% are singletons. The source of the sample is a study of cytomegalovirus exposure and HLA in healthy donors. CDR1 SGHTS and CDR2 YDEGEE come from the germline V gene. Deletions cut 1 base from V and 0 bases from J, with 17 bases between. CDR3 length: 19 residues. The rearrangement links TRBV5-8 to TRBJ2-6; no definite D call. This receptor was obtained from a man aged 35-49 years in good health and CMV-seronegative. Sequenced: PBMCs. The DNA for the CDR3 is TGTGCCAGCAGCTTGTGGAGTACACCCCGATACTCTGGGGCCAACGTCCTGACTTTC. Translated: CASSLWSTPRYSGANVLTF. Drawing the rest from reference TRBV5-8 and TRBJ2-6, the complete variable domain is EAGVTQSPTHLIKTRGQQATLRCSPISGHTSVYWYQQALGLGLQFLLWYDEGEERNRGNFPPRFSGRQFPNYSSELNVNALELEDSALYLCASSLWSTPRYSGANVLTFGAGSRLTVL.